This T cell receptor (beta chain) was recorded in a study of regulatory T cells in long-lasting Graves disease. Building of the TCR beta libraries involved iRepertoire HTBI primers and Arm-PCR of CDR3 regions. A single record per CDR3 protein comes from TCRdb applying MiXCR to the multiplex PCR reads. Of approximately 500,000 distinct CDR3 sequences in the sample, 20% to 25% are singletons; the top ten hold roughly 6.9%. As concerns this clonotype: This may come from a read error, since a much larger clone is one base off.

Germline V CDR1 and CDR2: MNHEY, SMNVEV (reference sequence). This CDR3 contains 15 residues. V was cut by 0 bases and J by 1 base, with 9 bases left in between. Time point defined: persistent/refractory GD, antithyroid drugs over 5 years with positive TRAb. RNA from PBMCs was the source of the TCR library. The rearrangement joins TRBV27 to TRBJ2-5; possibly TRBD1 or TRBD2 for D (5 bases each). The sequence derives from a female donor with Graves disease. This specimen was peripheral blood mononuclear cells (PBMCs), taken when the disease was refractory, from a patient treated with antithyroid drugs. This CDR3 reads CASSLSGELQETQYF. CDR3 nucleotide sequence: TGTGCCAGCAGTTTATCGGGGGAGCTCCAAGAGACCCAGTACTTC.